Many counts were recorded for the clone carrying this TCR beta chain. The antigen remains undetermined. This record comes from a study of T cells in Graves' hyperthyroidism and ophthalmopathy. Lactation, pregnancy, other autoimmune disease or uncontrolled infection excluded patients. Thyroid ultrasound and orbital computed tomography, with clinical symptoms and serum thyroxine and TRAb, informed diagnoses. Researchers amplified the TCR beta CDR3 regions from RNA transcripts. HTBI primers were the set used in a first-round RT-PCR of the TCR CDR3. TCRdb passed the multiplex PCR reads through MiXCR, listing each CDR3 protein once. The sample lists over 300,000 distinct CDR3 sequences; 11% to 15% were seen once. Study results and limitations: The blood repertoire included most of the expanded thyroid clonotypes above 0.001.

CDR1 MNHEY and CDR2 SMNVEV come from the germline V gene (reference sequence). There are 16 residues in the CDR3. V lost 8 bases and J lost 0, with 18 bases in between. Sequencing was performed on blood. This sequence originates from a woman in her fifties or sixties with Graves' hyperthyroidism. V usage is TRBV27 and J usage is TRBJ2-3; either TRBD1 or TRBD2 may supply D (5 bases each). The CDR3 region is CASSLQGPYSTDTQYF. CDR3 nucleotide sequence: TGTGCCAGCTCCTTGCAGGGACCATATAGCACAGATACGCAGTATTTT.